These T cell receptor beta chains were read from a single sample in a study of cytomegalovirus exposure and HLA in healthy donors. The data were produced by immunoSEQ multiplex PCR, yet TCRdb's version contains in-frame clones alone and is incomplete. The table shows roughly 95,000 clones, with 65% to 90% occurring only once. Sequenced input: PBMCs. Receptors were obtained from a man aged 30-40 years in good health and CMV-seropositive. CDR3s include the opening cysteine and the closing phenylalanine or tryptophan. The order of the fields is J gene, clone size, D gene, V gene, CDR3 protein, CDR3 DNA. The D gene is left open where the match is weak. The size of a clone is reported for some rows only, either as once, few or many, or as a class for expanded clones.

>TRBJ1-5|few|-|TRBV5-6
CASSFLQAPEAQHF
TGTGCCAGCAGCTTCCTGCAGGCGCCGGAGGCCCAGCATTTT
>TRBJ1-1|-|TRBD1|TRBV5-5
CASSATGGLNTEAFF
TGTGCCAGTTCGGCAACAGGGGGGCTGAACACTGAAGCTTTCTTT
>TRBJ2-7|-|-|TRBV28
CAREYEQYF
TGTGCCAGAGAGTACGAGCAGTACTTC
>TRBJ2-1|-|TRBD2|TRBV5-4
CASSRTTSGRAYDEQFF
TGTGCCAGCAGCCGTACGACTAGCGGGAGGGCCTATGATGAGCAGTTCTTC
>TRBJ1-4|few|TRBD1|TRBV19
CASSKQGINEKLFF
TGTGCCAGTAGTAAACAGGGGATTAATGAAAAACTGTTTTTT
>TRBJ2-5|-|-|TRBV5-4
CASSLDLERIQYF
TGTGCCAGCAGCTTGGACCTCGAGAGGATCCAGTACTTC
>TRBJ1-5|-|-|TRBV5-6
CASSLSWQNRPQHF
TGTGCCAGCAGCTTGTCTTGGCAGAATCGGCCCCAGCATTTT
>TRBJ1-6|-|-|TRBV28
CASSPPGNSPLHF
TGTGCCAGCAGTCCCCCCGGGAATTCACCCCTCCACTTT
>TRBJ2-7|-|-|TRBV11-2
CASSLGTGVYEQYF
TGTGCCAGCAGCTTAGGGACGGGAGTCTACGAGCAGTACTTC
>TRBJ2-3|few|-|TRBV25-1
CASSEPGWVDTQYF
TGTGCCAGCAGTGAACCCGGGTGGGTAGATACGCAGTATTTT
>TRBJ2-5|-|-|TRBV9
CASSVAHGRQETQYF
TGTGCCAGCAGCGTCGCTCACGGGAGACAAGAGACCCAGTACTTC
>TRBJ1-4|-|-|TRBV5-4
CASSLKEAANEKLFF
TGTGCCAGCAGCTTGAAGGAGGCGGCTAATGAAAAACTGTTTTTT
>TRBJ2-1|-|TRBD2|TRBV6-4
CASTLTSGREVNEQFF
TGTGCCAGCACTCTAACTAGCGGGAGGGAGGTGAATGAGCAGTTCTTC
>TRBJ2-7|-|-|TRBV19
CASSMGRGGEQYF
TGTGCCAGTAGTATGGGCAGGGGCGGCGAGCAGTACTTC
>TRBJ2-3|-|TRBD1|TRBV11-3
CASKTGPSTDTQYF
TGTGCCAGCAAGACAGGGCCCAGCACAGATACGCAGTATTTT
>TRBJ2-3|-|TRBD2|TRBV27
CASSSRLAGEENTDTQYF
TGTGCCAGCAGTTCCCGACTAGCGGGAGAAGAGAACACAGATACGCAGTATTTT
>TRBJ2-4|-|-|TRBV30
CALESEGRGNIQYF
TGTGCCCTGGAGTCGGAGGGAAGAGGGAACATTCAGTACTTC
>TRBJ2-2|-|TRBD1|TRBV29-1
CSVEGPGQRNTGELFF
TGCAGCGTTGAAGGACCGGGACAGAGGAACACCGGGGAGCTGTTTTTT
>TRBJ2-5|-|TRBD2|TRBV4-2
CASSRKSSSGLQETQYF
TGTGCCAGCAGCCGCAAGAGTTCTAGCGGGCTCCAAGAGACCCAGTACTTC
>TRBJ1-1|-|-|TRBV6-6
CASSYRGSTEAFF
TGTGCCAGCAGTTACCGGGGGAGCACTGAAGCTTTCTTT
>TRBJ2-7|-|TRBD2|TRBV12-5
CASGLVPIPGLAGRPSYEQYF
TGTGCTAGTGGTTTGGTACCTATCCCGGGACTAGCGGGTAGGCCCTCCTACGAGCAGTACTTC
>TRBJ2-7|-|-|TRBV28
CASSPRTVREQYF
TGTGCCAGCAGTCCCCGGACAGTTCGCGAGCAGTACTTC
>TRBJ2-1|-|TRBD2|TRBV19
CASSILDQRGSRFF
TGTGCCAGTAGTATACTTGACCAGCGGGGCAGCCGGTTCTTC
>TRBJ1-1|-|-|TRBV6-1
CASSSRRGNTEAFF
TGTGCCAGCAGCTCCAGGCGGGGGAACACTGAAGCTTTCTTT
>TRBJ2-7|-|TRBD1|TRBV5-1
CASSDGTGRYEQYF
TGCGCCAGCAGCGACGGGACAGGGCGCTACGAGCAGTACTTC
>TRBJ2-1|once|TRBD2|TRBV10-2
CASSESPSGSHEQFF
TGCGCCAGCAGTGAGTCACCTAGCGGGAGCCATGAGCAGTTCTTC
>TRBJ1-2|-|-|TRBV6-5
CASTSDRLIYGYTF
TGTGCCAGCACCTCCGACAGGCTGATCTATGGCTACACCTTC
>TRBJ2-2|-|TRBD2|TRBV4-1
CASSTSGSRAQNTGELFF
TGCGCCAGCAGCACGAGCGGGAGTAGGGCCCAGAACACCGGGGAGCTGTTTTTT
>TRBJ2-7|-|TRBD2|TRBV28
CASSSPGLALYEQYF
TGTGCCAGCAGTTCTCCGGGACTAGCGCTCTACGAGCAGTACTTC
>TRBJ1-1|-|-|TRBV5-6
CASSLGQVNTEAFF
TGTGCCAGCAGCTTGGGACAAGTGAACACTGAAGCTTTCTTT
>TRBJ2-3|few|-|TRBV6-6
CASSTRDPTDTQYF
TGTGCCAGCAGTACCAGGGATCCCACAGATACGCAGTATTTT
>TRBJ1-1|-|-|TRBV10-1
CASPGVWAFF
TGCGCCAGCCCAGGGGTTTGGGCTTTCTTT
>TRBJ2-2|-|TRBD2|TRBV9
CASRAGGRGTGELFF
TGTGCCAGCAGAGCGGGAGGGCGTGGCACCGGGGAGCTGTTTTTT
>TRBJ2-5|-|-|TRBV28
CASSSAGETQYF
TGTGCCAGCAGTTCGGCGGGCGAGACCCAGTACTTC
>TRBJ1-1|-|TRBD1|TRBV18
CASSSTGVTEAFF
TGTGCCAGCTCATCCACAGGGGTAACTGAAGCTTTCTTT
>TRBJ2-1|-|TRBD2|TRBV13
CASRPSGLAGGYNEQFF
TGTGCCAGCAGACCTTCGGGACTAGCGGGAGGTTACAATGAGCAGTTCTTC
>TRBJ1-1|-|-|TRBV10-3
CAIKKDLVGDTEAFF
TGTGCCATCAAAAAAGACCTGGTAGGGGACACTGAAGCTTTCTTT
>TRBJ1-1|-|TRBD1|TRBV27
CASSLGGSMNTEAFF
TGTGCCAGCAGTCTAGGGGGCAGTATGAACACTGAAGCTTTCTTT
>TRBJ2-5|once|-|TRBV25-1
CASSVNRAGETQYF
TGTGCCAGCAGTGTTAACAGGGCAGGAGAGACCCAGTACTTC
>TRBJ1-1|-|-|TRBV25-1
CASSEGFGGRPNTEAFF
TGTGCCAGCAGTGAAGGTTTCGGGGGACGGCCGAACACTGAAGCTTTCTTT
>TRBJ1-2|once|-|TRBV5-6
CASSPSRPGHHILYGYTF
TGTGCCAGCAGTCCTTCTCGTCCGGGACACCATATTCTCTATGGCTACACCTTC